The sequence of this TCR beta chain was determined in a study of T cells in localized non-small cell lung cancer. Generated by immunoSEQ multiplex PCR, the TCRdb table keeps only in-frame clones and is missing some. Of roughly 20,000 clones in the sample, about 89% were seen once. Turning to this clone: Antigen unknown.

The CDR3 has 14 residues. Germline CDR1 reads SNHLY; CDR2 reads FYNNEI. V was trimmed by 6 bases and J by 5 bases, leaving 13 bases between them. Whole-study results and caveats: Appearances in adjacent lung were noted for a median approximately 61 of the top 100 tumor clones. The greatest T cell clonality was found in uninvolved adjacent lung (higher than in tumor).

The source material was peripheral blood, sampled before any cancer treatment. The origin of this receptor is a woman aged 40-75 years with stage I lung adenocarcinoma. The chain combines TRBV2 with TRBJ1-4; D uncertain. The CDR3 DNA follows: TGTGCCAGCAGCATGACGGCGAACAATGAAAAACTGTTTTTT. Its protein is CASSMTANNEKLFF.